What follows are 11 T cell receptor beta chains derived from one specimen sequenced in a study of cytomegalovirus exposure and HLA in healthy donors. Libraries were prepared by immunoSEQ multiplex PCR; TCRdb keeps only in-frame clonotypes and omits some of them. The data show some 330,000 clones, with 80% to 90% seen just once and 0.7% to 0.85% held by the top ten. Sequenced input: PBMCs. All receptors come from a woman between 18 and 29 years old in good health and CMV-seronegative.

The chain couples TRBV30 to TRBJ1-3; TRBD1 aligns across 9 bases. Germline loops: CDR1 GTSNPN, CDR2 SVGIG (reference sequence). The CDR3 totals 17 residues. The V segment lost 3 bases and the J segment 1 base; nucleotides outside the gene matches: 10. The CDR3 coding sequence is TGTGCCTGGAGCAAAAGGACAGGGGACCCTTCTGGAAACACCATATATTTT. Protein: CAWSKRTGDPSGNTIYF.

V usage is TRBV9 and J usage is TRBJ2-1, with 12 bases matching TRBD2. The CDR3 covers 16 residues. CDR1 and CDR2 from the germline V gene are SGDLS and YYNGEE. Trimming took 0 bases from V and 8 from J; bases not matched to a gene: 6. CDR3 DNA: TGTGCCAGCAGCGTAGGACTAGCGGGAGCGGTCGATGAGCAGTTCTTC. Amino acid sequence: CASSVGLAGAVDEQFF.

Of note for this clone: The junction shows a germline mismatch at one end, possibly a read error. The CDR3: CASSQAGETYNEQFF. In DNA, the CDR3 is TGCGCCAGCAGTCAAGCGGGAGAGACCTACAATGAGCAGTTCTTC. The J gene is TRBJ2-1, the V gene TRBV4-1; TRBD2 matches at 8 bases. In germline, CDR1 is MGHRA, CDR2 YSYEKL. The CDR3 is 15 residues long.

The V call is TRBV29-1, the J call TRBJ2-1, with TRBD2 identical over 15 bases. Germline V gene sequence: CDR1 SQVTM, CDR2 ANQGSEA. The CDR3 sequence is 16 residues long. Unmatched junction bases numbered 8, after V lost 5 bases and J lost 6 bases. The CDR3 nucleotides read TGCAGCGTTTCCGGGACTAGCGGGAGGCGAGCCAATGAGCAGTTCTTC. It specifies CSVSGTSGRRANEQFF.

This chain connects TRBV9 to TRBJ2-7; 7 nucleotides line up with TRBD1. V lost 5 bases and J lost 0; bases outside the gene matches: 8. Germline values: CDR1 SGDLS, CDR2 YYNGEE. There are 15 residues in the CDR3. CDR3: CASSPGDRNSYEQYF. The CDR3 nucleotides are TGTGCCAGCAGTCCTGGGGACAGAAACTCCTACGAGCAGTACTTC.

V and J are TRBV19 and TRBJ2-2; 14 bases are shared with TRBD2. Germline lookup yields CDR1 LNHDA and CDR2 SQIVND (reference sequence). CDR3 length: 17 residues. J lost 5 bases, V lost 8 bases, and 10 bases had no gene match. CDR3 amino acids: CASQGGRTSGRTGELFF. The CDR3 DNA is TGTGCCAGTCAGGGGGGGAGGACTAGCGGGAGGACCGGGGAGCTGTTTTTT.

The CDR3 DNA is TGCAGCGTTGGGTACCAGGGTATGAACACTGAAGCTTTCTTT. It specifies CSVGYQGMNTEAFF. The gene calls are TRBV29-1 and TRBJ1-1, with D tentatively TRBD1 (5 bases). The CDR3 contains 14 residues. With 4 bases removed from V and 0 bases from J, the gap between germline ends came to 12 bases. Germline values: CDR1 SQVTM, CDR2 ANQGSEA.

This clone was observed once. The chain recombines TRBV7-2 with TRBJ2-7; D not resolved. The length of the CDR3 is 11 residues. CDR1 and CDR2 (germline): SGHTA, FQGNSA. V was pared by 3 bases and J by 2 bases, with 2 bases between. The CDR3 sequence: CASSFTYEQYF. The DNA of the CDR3 is TGTGCCAGCAGCTTTACCTACGAGCAGTACTTC.

The chain recombines TRBV4-3 with TRBJ2-1; 10 bases align to TRBD2. Germline values: CDR1 LGHNA, CDR2 YSLEER. Trimming took 4 bases from V and 10 from J; bases not matched to a gene: 13. The CDR3 is 16 amino acids. The DNA for the CDR3 is TGCGCCAGCAGCCCTCTATCTAGCGGGAGCCCGAAGGAGCAGTTCTTC. It yields the protein CASSPLSSGSPKEQFF.

The gene calls are TRBV5-1 and TRBJ2-1; the D gene is possibly TRBD1 (6 bases). Germline V gives CDR1 SGHRS, CDR2 YFSETQ. The CDR3 length is 13 residues. The V end lost 5 bases, the J end lost 8 bases, and 14 bases lay between the germline ends. The CDR3, as DNA: TGCGCCAGCAGGGCCAGGGGAATCGATGAGCAGTTCTTC. It encodes CASRARGIDEQFF.

This CDR3 is CASSLTSILSTDTQYF. CDR3 coding DNA: TGTGCCAGCAGTTTGACTAGTATCCTTTCGACAGATACGCAGTATTTT. The genes are TRBV28 and TRBJ2-3, with D tentatively TRBD2 (6 bases). V was trimmed by 3 bases and J by 3 bases, leaving 16 bases between them. This CDR3 is built from 16 residues. Germline assignment: CDR1 MDHEN and CDR2 SYDVKM. Drawing the rest from reference TRBV28 and TRBJ2-3, the complete variable domain is DVKVTQSSRYLVKRTGEKVFLECVQDMDHENMFWYRQDPGLGLRLIYFSYDVKMKEKGDIPEGYSVSREKKERFSLILESASTNQTSMYLCASSLTSILSTDTQYFGPGTRLTVL.